This is a list of T cell receptor beta chains from one sample in a study of STAT5B mutations in CD4+ large granular lymphocyte leukemia. Using immunoSEQ multiplex PCR, the repertoire was profiled, and TCRdb retains in-frame clones only, with some absent. There are about 38,000 clones in the sample; more than 60% occur only once, and around 0.57% lies in the top ten. Sequencing was carried out using CD4+ T cells from blood buffy coats. The receptors come from a human donor in good health. Both conserved end residues are part of each CDR3. The D gene is left open where the match is weak. Clone size is shown for a subset of rows, as once, few, many or a class of expanded clone.

v_call	j_call	d_call	clone_size	cdr3_nt	cdr3_aa
TRBV19	TRBJ1-2	TRBD1	-	TGTGCCAGTAGTGCAGCCGGGACAGGGGCTAACTATGGCTACACCTTC	CASSAAGTGANYGYTF
TRBV10-3	TRBJ2-7	TRBD2	-	TGTGCCATCAGTGCATCTCTGGCGGGAGGCTCCTACGAGCAGTACTTC	CAISASLAGGSYEQYF
TRBV2	TRBJ2-3	TRBD2	-	TGTGCCAGCAGGATGACTAGCGGGGTCACAGATACGCAGTATTTT	CASRMTSGVTDTQYF
TRBV6-1	TRBJ2-3	-	-	TGTGCCAGTCTAGATCGGGGAAGGGGCACAGATACGCAGTATTTT	CASLDRGRGTDTQYF
TRBV7-2	TRBJ2-7	TRBD2	-	TGTGCCAGCAGCCTAACGGGGGGGGTCCAGTACTTC	CASSLTGGVQYF
TRBV7-9	TRBJ1-1	-	few	TGTGCCAGCAGCTTAGCCCCCAGAGCTGAAGCTTTCTTT	CASSLAPRAEAFF
TRBV20-1	TRBJ2-7	-	-	TGCAGTGCTACGAAAAACTACGAGCAGTACTTC	CSATKNYEQYF
TRBV27	TRBJ1-2	-	-	TGTGCCAGCAGTTTGAAGGGGTATGGCTACACCTTC	CASSLKGYGYTF
TRBV6-5	TRBJ2-7	-	-	TGTGCCAGCAGTTACGACAGCTACCCCTCCTACGAGCAGTACTTC	CASSYDSYPSYEQYF
TRBV2	TRBJ2-7	-	-	TGTGCCAGCCATAGGCAGGCCTCCGAGCAGTACTTC	CASHRQASEQYF
TRBV7-3	TRBJ2-3	TRBD2	-	TGTGCCAGCAGCCCCGGACTAGTCGCAGATACGCAGTATTTT	CASSPGLVADTQYF
TRBV6-6	TRBJ2-5	TRBD1	-	TGTGCCAGCAGTGACAGGGGAGACCAAGAGACCCAGTACTTC	CASSDRGDQETQYF
TRBV7-8	TRBJ2-5	TRBD1	-	TGTGCCAGCAGCCAACAGGGGATAGAGACCCAGTACTTC	CASSQQGIETQYF
TRBV27	TRBJ2-4	TRBD1	-	TGTGCCAGCAGTCAACGGACAGGAAGCATTCAGTACTTC	CASSQRTGSIQYF
TRBV7-2	TRBJ2-7	-	once	TGTGCCAGCAGCCCAGCGGTTGGGGCTGGTACCTACGAGCAGTACTTC	CASSPAVGAGTYEQYF
TRBV4-1	TRBJ2-3	TRBD2	once	TGCGCCAGCAGCCACCCGGGACTAGCGGGGGGCTTGACAGATACGCAGTATTTT	CASSHPGLAGGLTDTQYF
TRBV6-5	TRBJ1-1	TRBD1	-	TGTGCCAGCAGTACAGAGACAGGGGGCCCTGAAGCTTTCTTT	CASSTETGGPEAFF
TRBV7-9	TRBJ2-1	-	once	TGTGCCAGCAGCAAGGGGCGGCTAGAAAGCTCCTACAATGAGCAGTTCTTC	CASSKGRLESSYNEQFF
TRBV6-6	TRBJ2-3	TRBD2	-	TGTGCCAGCAGATCGGGGGGGTCAGATACGCAGTATTTT	CASRSGGSDTQYF
TRBV6-1	TRBJ2-7	-	-	TGTGCCAGTACCGCGGAAACATGGTACTTC	CASTAETWYF
TRBV7-8	TRBJ2-2	-	-	TGTGCCAGCAGCCCCAGGACCGGGGACACCGGGGAGCTGTTTTTT	CASSPRTGDTGELFF
TRBV6-5	TRBJ1-5	TRBD1	-	TGTGCCAGCAGTTACCGGACAGGGGGCAATCAGCCCCAGCATTTT	CASSYRTGGNQPQHF
TRBV6-5	TRBJ2-7	-	-	TGTGCCAGCAGTTACCGGAGAGCCTACGAGCAGTACTTC	CASSYRRAYEQYF
TRBV11-2	TRBJ2-1	TRBD2	once	TGTGCCAGCAGCCTCCGACTAGCCGGTGAGCAGTTCTTC	CASSLRLAGEQFF
TRBV6-1	TRBJ2-1	TRBD2	-	TGTGCCAGCAGTGAAGGGAGACTCTCTAGCGGGAGTTTCTATGAGCAGTTCTTC	CASSEGRLSSGSFYEQFF
TRBV6-8	TRBJ1-3	-	-	TGTGCCAGCGGTCGCGGGACCGGAAACACCATATATTTT	CASGRGTGNTIYF
TRBV5-5	TRBJ2-7	-	-	TGTGCCAGCAATACGGGACACAGCCAGAGAGAGCAGTACTTC	CASNTGHSQREQYF
TRBV2	TRBJ1-2	-	-	TGTGCCAGCAGTGAAACTCCACTTGGCTACACCTTC	CASSETPLGYTF
TRBV27	TRBJ2-2	-	-	TGTGCCAGCAGTTTATCTGGGGGGTCCGGGGAGCTGTTTTTT	CASSLSGGSGELFF
TRBV25-1	TRBJ1-1	TRBD1	few	TGTGCCAGCAGCGGACAGGGCGGCACTGAAGCTTTCTTT	CASSGQGGTEAFF